This record concerns one T cell receptor (beta chain) sequence. Its specificity is unknown. This entry belongs to a study of Ad26.COV2.S vaccination and SARS-CoV-2 variants. Study-wide findings and caveats: Post-vaccination spike-specific CD8+ and CD4+ T cell responses reportedly had substantial breadth. Analytic work on TCR breadth and depth might have understated the full extent of total T cell responses.

TCRdb keeps only in-frame clones here, not all; method: immunoSEQ multiplex PCR. This sample has around 100,000 clones, with around three quarters found just once. V gave up 8 bases and J gave up 0 bases, with 11 bases separating them. Germline assignment: CDR1 SEHNR and CDR2 FQNEAQ (reference sequence). CDR3 length equals 14 residues. The chain couples TRBV7-9 to TRBJ2-1; D uncertain. Sequenced here: peripheral blood, sampled after recovery from COVID-19. The clonotype originates from a human donor who had recovered from COVID-19. CDR3 coding DNA: TGTGCCAGCCTACCCTCGGGCTCCTACAATGAGCAGTTCTTC. Amino acid sequence: CASLPSGSYNEQFF.